The 30 T cell receptor beta chains presented below share a single source sample, sequenced in a study of blood T cell repertoires in COVID-19. Measured with immunoSEQ multiplex PCR; TCRdb has only the in-frame clones, and not every one. The data hold 140,000 or so clones, with about 86% observed a single time. Sequences were obtained from PBMCs or T cells enriched from blood (not recorded which). The receptors were sampled from a man between 50 and 59 years old who had recovered from COVID-19.

The rearrangement joins TRBV5-1 to TRBJ2-1, with 14 bases aligning to TRBD2. V was clipped by 0 bases and J by 3 bases; unmatched bases: 5. Germline loops: CDR1 SGHRS, CDR2 YFSETQ. This CDR3 region has 18 residues. The CDR3 nucleotides read TGCGCCAGCAGCTTGGGGACTAGCGGGGGGACTGGCTACAATGAGCAGTTCTTC. It encodes CASSLGTSGGTGYNEQFF.

This clone appeared a few times. The chain links TRBV2 to TRBJ1-4; D gene unclear. From germline, CDR1 is SNHLY and CDR2 FYNNEI. The germline V and J ends were trimmed by 2 bases and 7 bases, with 14 bases remaining between them. The CDR3 sequence is 15 residues long. The CDR3 DNA is TGTGCCAGCAGTGAACCGACACCGACCCCTGAAAAACTGTTTTTT. This sequence encodes CASSEPTPTPEKLFF.

The chain carries TRBV4-3 and TRBJ1-2, with D unresolved. V lost 6 bases to trimming and J lost 2 bases, with 7 bases between them. The germline gives CDR1 LGHNA, CDR2 YSLEER. The length of the CDR3 is 12 residues. The CDR3: CASSGRNYGYTF. The CDR3 DNA reads as TGCGCCAGCAGTGGGAGAAACTATGGCTACACCTTC.

The chain is built from TRBV5-6 and TRBJ2-1; D perhaps matches TRBD2 (5 bases). The CDR3 sequence is 17 residues long. The germline V and J ends were trimmed by 7 bases and 0 bases, with 20 bases remaining between them. Germline V lookup: CDR1 SGHDT, CDR2 YYEEEE. In DNA, the CDR3 is TGTGCCAGCGAAAATGGGCGGAGAGGGAGCTCCTACAATGAGCAGTTCTTC. Translated: CASENGRRGSSYNEQFF.

The chain links TRBV7-2 to TRBJ1-4; D unresolved. Trimming cost V 5 bases and J 3 bases, with 16 bases left between them. CDR1 is SGHTA, CDR2 FQGNSA, per germline. The CDR3 extends over 16 amino acids. CDR3 sequence (DNA): TGTGCCAGCAGCACCTCCGGGTTCGTGTCTAATGAAAAACTGTTTTTT. Translation: CASSTSGFVSNEKLFF.

The chain links TRBV19 to TRBJ1-5; D possibly corresponds to TRBD1 (5 bases). The CDR3 sequence is 15 residues long. V was clipped by 1 base and J by 3 bases, with 10 bases between them. Germline V gene lookup returns CDR1 LNHDA and CDR2 SQIVND (reference sequence). CDR3 protein: CASSIGRTTNQPQHF. The CDR3 DNA reads TGTGCCAGTAGTATAGGCAGGACAACCAATCAGCCCCAGCATTTT.

A single count supports this clone. The chain employs TRBV4-3 and TRBJ2-3; the match to TRBD2 covers 7 bases. V gave up 0 bases and J gave up 4 bases; unmatched junction bases: 7. Germline values: CDR1 LGHNA, CDR2 YSLEER. The CDR3 totals 16 residues. The CDR3 region is CASSQDPASGADTQYF. CDR3 nucleotides: TGCGCCAGCAGCCAAGATCCGGCGAGCGGGGCAGATACGCAGTATTTT.

This chain connects TRBV6-2 or TRBV6-3 to TRBJ2-3; possible D gene TRBD2, 6 bases. CDR1 and CDR2 (germline): MNHEY, SVGEGT. The CDR3 loop spans 14 amino acids. V was cut by 3 bases and J by 6 bases, with 13 bases left in between. CDR3 DNA: TGTGCCAGCAGTTATGGAGGGTTCGAGGATACGCAGTATTTT. Its translation is CASSYGGFEDTQYF.

The chain uses TRBV10-3 and TRBJ2-2; tentative D call: TRBD2 (6 bases). Trimming pared 4 bases from V and 2 bases from J, leaving 11 bases between. This CDR3 spans 15 amino acids. Germline values: CDR1 ENHRY, CDR2 SYGVKD. Here the CDR3 DNA reads TGTGCCATCAGTGCTGTGGGGGGAAACACCGGGGAGCTGTTTTTT. Encoded protein: CAISAVGGNTGELFF.

This clone was seen once. V and J are TRBV27 and TRBJ1-2; D remains ambiguous. Trimming stripped 3 bases from V and 7 bases from J, with 18 bases between. The CDR3 covers 15 residues. Germline assignment: CDR1 MNHEY and CDR2 SMNVEV (reference sequence). CDR3 sequence (DNA): TGTGCCAGCAGTTTTCGTCCTACAGACCTCTTTGGCTACACCTTC. It is translated as CASSFRPTDLFGYTF.

The V call is TRBV3-1 (or the pseudogene TRBV3-2), the J call TRBJ2-5, with TRBD2 matching over 8 bases. The V gene's germline CDR1 is LGHDT and CDR2 YNNKEL (reference sequence). The CDR3 extends over 15 amino acids. After removal of 3 bases from V and 2 bases from J, the junction contained 5 bases not matched to a gene. CDR3 coding DNA: TGTGCCAGCAGCCACTGGAGCGGGGGACAAGAGACCCAGTACTTC. It encodes CASSHWSGGQETQYF.

The V gene is TRBV11-1, the J gene TRBJ2-7; D perhaps matches TRBD2 (7 bases). V was shortened by 1 base and J by 6 bases, with 16 bases between the two germline ends. The CDR3 runs 15 residues. Germline CDR1 and CDR2: SGHAT and FQDESV (reference sequence). CDR3 region: CASSLEGGAWSEQYF. For the CDR3, the DNA is TGTGCCAGCAGCTTAGAAGGGGGGGCCTGGAGCGAGCAGTACTTC. Filled out from reference TRBV11-1 and TRBJ2-7, the complete variable domain reads EAEVAQSPRYKITEKSQAVAFWCDPISGHATLYWYRQILGQGPELLVQFQDESVVDDSQLPKDRFSAERLKGVDSTLKIQPAELGDSAMYLCASSLEGGAWSEQYFGPGTRLTVT.

This rearrangement joins TRBV27 to TRBJ2-2, with 11 positions matching TRBD1. This CDR3 is built from 15 residues. The junction had 6 bases not matched to a gene; V was cut back by 5 bases and J by 7 bases. In germline, CDR1 is MNHEY, CDR2 SMNVEV (reference sequence). The CDR3 nucleotides are TGTGCCAGCAGTCCGGGGGACAGGGGGAGCGGGGAGCTGTTTTTT. Protein: CASSPGDRGSGELFF.

The chain joins TRBV30 to TRBJ2-5, with TRBD1 as a possible D gene (6 bases). Germline loops: CDR1 GTSNPN, CDR2 SVGIG (reference sequence). V gave up 2 bases and J gave up 4 bases, with 17 bases separating them. The CDR3 length is 15 residues. In DNA form, the CDR3 reads TGTGCCTGGAGTAAATTCACAGGGACCGGAGAGACCCAGTACTTC. It codes for CAWSKFTGTGETQYF.

The chain recombines TRBV7-2 with TRBJ2-5; D is possibly TRBD1 (6 bases). The V end lost 4 bases, the J end lost 3 bases, and 9 bases lay between the germline ends. The CDR3 loop spans 13 amino acids. The germline CDR1 and CDR2 sequences are SGHTA and FQGNSA. The CDR3 region has the DNA TGTGCCAGCAGCTCACAGGGCGAAGAGACCCAGTACTTC. Its protein product is CASSSQGEETQYF.

The chain has TRBV9 and TRBJ2-1; TRBD1 aligns across 7 bases. J gave up 1 base and V 3 bases, and 4 bases lay outside the gene matches. Germline CDR1 reads SGDLS; CDR2 reads YYNGEE. The CDR3 spans 15 residues. The CDR3 DNA is TGTGCCAGCAGCGCCGGGACAGCTTCCTACAATGAGCAGTTCTTC. This codes for CASSAGTASYNEQFF. Together with reference TRBV9 and TRBJ2-1, the CDR3 gives the full variable domain: DSGVTQTPKHLITATGQRVTLRCSPRSGDLSVYWYQQSLDQGLQFLIQYYNGEERAKGNILERFSAQQFPDLHSELNLSSLELGDSALYFCASSAGTASYNEQFFGPGTRLTVL.

J is TRBJ2-5 and V is TRBV3-1 (or the pseudogene TRBV3-2); D remains unclear. The germline V and J ends were trimmed by 1 base and 5 bases, with 5 bases remaining between them. The CDR3 is made up of 12 amino acids. Germline V gene lookup returns CDR1 LGHDT and CDR2 YNNKEL (reference sequence). The CDR3 DNA sequence: TGTGCCAGCAGCCAAGTCCGGGAGACCCAGTACTTC. It specifies CASSQVRETQYF.

The chain uses TRBV27 and TRBJ1-5; 8 bases map to TRBD1. V shed 5 bases and J 6 bases; nucleotides not matched to a gene: 9. Germline V gene data show CDR1 as MNHEY and CDR2 as SMNVEV (reference sequence). The CDR3 is 15 residues long. CDR3 in DNA: TGTGCCAGCAGTGCCGGGACAGGAGGTAGTCAGCCCCAGCATTTT. Protein: CASSAGTGGSQPQHF.

The V call is TRBV7-2, the J call TRBJ1-6; D is ambiguous. From germline, CDR1 is SGHTA and CDR2 FQGNSA. V dropped 5 bases and J dropped 7 bases, with 3 bases sitting between them. The CDR3 covers 11 residues. CDR3: CASSLNSPLHF. In nucleotides, the CDR3 is TGTGCCAGCAGCCTAAATTCACCCCTCCACTTT.

The chain links TRBV5-8 to TRBJ2-7; 10 bases match TRBD1. Germline trimming cut 3 bases from V and 2 bases from J; bases unmatched to any gene: 5. The CDR3 runs 15 residues. Germline V gene data show CDR1 as SGHTS and CDR2 as YDEGEE. CDR3 sequence reads: CASSWPGQGTYEQYF. In nucleotides, the CDR3 is TGTGCCAGCAGCTGGCCGGGACAGGGGACCTACGAGCAGTACTTC.

The rearrangement links TRBV28 to TRBJ1-1; D is unresolved. Germline loops: CDR1 MDHEN, CDR2 SYDVKM. The CDR3 loop spans 14 amino acids. Trimming removed 3 bases from V and 1 base from J, with 9 bases in between. This CDR3 is CASSFPSRNTEAFF. The CDR3 DNA follows: TGTGCCAGCAGTTTCCCCTCTCGGAACACTGAAGCTTTCTTT.

This chain links TRBV7-6 with TRBJ2-1; D perhaps matches TRBD1 (5 bases). V lost 5 bases and J 0 bases, leaving 20 bases between the germline ends. The V gene's germline CDR1 is SGHVS and CDR2 FNYEAQ. The CDR3 runs to 18 residues. Written as DNA, the CDR3 is TGTGCCAGCAGCCACCCGTCACAGACAGCGAGCTCCTACAATGAGCAGTTCTTC. Protein: CASSHPSQTASSYNEQFF.

This chain joins TRBV6-5 and TRBJ1-1; perhaps TRBD1 as D (5 bases). Germline loops: CDR1 MNHEY, CDR2 SVGAGI. Trimming removed 0 bases from V and 10 bases from J, with 18 bases in between. This CDR3 is 15 amino acids long. The CDR3 spells CASSYSNSARGGAFF. The DNA of the CDR3 is TGTGCCAGCAGTTACTCAAACTCCGCCCGGGGGGGAGCTTTCTTT.

This clone was observed once. The chain is built from TRBV5-8 and TRBJ1-2; 7 bases are a match to TRBD1. Germline lookup yields CDR1 SGHTS and CDR2 YDEGEE. V lost 1 base, J lost 0 bases, and 3 bases stayed unmatched. The CDR3 has 15 amino acids. CDR3 region: CASSLRDRSNYGYTF. The CDR3 DNA sequence: TGTGCCAGCAGCTTGAGGGACAGATCTAACTATGGCTACACCTTC.

V gene TRBV3-1 (or the pseudogene TRBV3-2) combines with J gene TRBJ2-3; TRBD2 agrees at 14 bases. CDR1 and CDR2 (germline): LGHDT, YNNKEL (reference sequence). Trimming cost V 4 bases and J 6 bases; bases outside gene matches: 15. The CDR3 has 19 residues. In nucleotides, the CDR3 is TGTGCCAGCAGCCGCGAGACTAGCGGGGGGGCCAGTTCGACCGATACGCAGTATTTT. Its translation is CASSRETSGGASSTDTQYF.

This clone was observed at least ten times. The chain uses TRBV27 and TRBJ1-1, with D possibly being TRBD1 (5 bases). The V gene's germline CDR1 is MNHEY and CDR2 SMNVEV (reference sequence). CDR3 length: 13 amino acids. Trimming pared 2 bases from V and 5 bases from J, leaving 9 bases between. DNA for the CDR3: TGTGCCAGCAGTTTAACGACAGTGACTGAAGCTTTCTTT. Translation gives CASSLTTVTEAFF.

The rearrangement uses TRBV12-3 or TRBV12-4 and TRBJ1-1, with 7 nucleotides matching TRBD1. The CDR3 totals 13 residues. V trimming: 5 bases; J trimming: 4 bases; junction bases outside the gene matches: 4. In nucleotides, the CDR3 is TGTGCCAGCAGTCACAGGGGAGGCACTGAAGCTTTCTTT. This encodes CASSHRGGTEAFF.

This chain connects TRBV5-1 to TRBJ1-1, with D uncertain. The V and J ends lost 0 bases and 5 bases respectively, with 14 bases between them. Germline CDR1 is SGHRS and CDR2 is YFSETQ. The CDR3 totals 15 residues. The CDR3: CASSLAPGWNTEAFF. The CDR3 DNA follows: TGCGCCAGCAGCTTGGCCCCCGGGTGGAATACTGAAGCTTTCTTT.

The chain recombines TRBV7-2 with TRBJ2-2; D not resolved. V lost 3 bases and J 1 base, leaving 6 bases between the germline ends. There are 14 residues in the CDR3. Germline CDR1 reads SGHTA; CDR2 reads FQGNSA. The CDR3 here is CASSFAENTGELFF. The CDR3 DNA reads as TGTGCCAGCAGCTTCGCAGAGAACACCGGGGAGCTGTTTTTT.

This sequence joins TRBV7-3 and TRBJ2-1; 9 nucleotides agree with TRBD2. Germline V gives CDR1 SGHTA, CDR2 FQGTGA. V was pared by 0 bases and J by 6 bases, with 6 bases of the junction left unmatched. CDR3 size: 16 residues. CDR3 DNA sequence: TGTGCCAGCAGCTTAACGGGCGCGGGGGGGCCCAATGAGCAGTTCTTC. Encoded protein: CASSLTGAGGPNEQFF.